This TCR beta chain was sequenced during a study of blood T cell repertoires in COVID-19. Authors' data handling: Estimated nucleated cell counts came from reference gene primer amplification. Assay used: immunoSEQ multiplex PCR; TCRdb lists only in-frame clones, some missing. The D gene and trimming were derived from the DNA, and the V and J assignments and clone size from that table. The repertoire holds 280,000 or so clones, with 70% to 90% as singletons. CDR3 length: 15 amino acids. Trimming cost V 6 bases and J 3 bases; bases outside gene matches: 7. Germline assignment: CDR1 SNHLY and CDR2 FYNNEI. Cohorts were assigned according to the clinical history that participants reported. Cohort 3 recovered donors had two negative PCRs, clearance, or symptom resolution.

V usage is TRBV2 and J usage is TRBJ1-5; 8 positions agree with TRBD1. The receptor comes from a middle-aged woman who had recovered from COVID-19. Material: PBMCs or T cells enriched from blood (not recorded which). CDR3 amino acids: CASRDRTGNNQPQHF. As DNA, the CDR3 is TGTGCCAGCAGGGATAGGACAGGGAACAATCAGCCCCAGCATTTT.